This is a list of T cell receptor beta chains from one sample in a study of blood T cell repertoires in COVID-19. The method was immunoSEQ multiplex PCR; TCRdb's version includes in-frame clones alone and lacks a portion of them. The sample carries some 80,000 clones, around nine tenths recorded once. The sample comprised peripheral blood. Receptors were obtained from a human donor in a cohort sampled during active COVID-19. Each CDR3 is given with its conserved first and last residue. Each record gives: clone size, D gene, V gene, J gene, CDR3 protein, CDR3 DNA. D genes are given only for firm matches. Clone size, where shown, is once, few, many, or a class for clones that have expanded.

medium-sized	TRBD1	TRBV3-1/TRBV3-2	TRBJ2-7	CASRLGQGYEQYF	TGTGCCAGCAGACTGGGACAGGGCTACGAGCAGTACTTC
.	.	TRBV27	TRBJ1-2	CASSLQGHYYGYTF	TGTGCCAGCAGTCTCCAGGGTCATTACTATGGCTACACCTTC
.	.	TRBV15	TRBJ2-4	CATGAGNIQYF	TGTGCCACCGGTGCGGGGAACATTCAGTACTTC
.	TRBD1	TRBV28	TRBJ2-2	CASSSKPTPGQGIGELFF	TGTGCCAGCAGTTCGAAGCCAACACCGGGACAGGGGATCGGGGAGCTGTTTTTT
.	TRBD1	TRBV6-5	TRBJ2-1	CASSQTGEVINEQFF	TGTGCCAGCAGTCAAACAGGGGAAGTCATCAATGAGCAGTTCTTC
.	TRBD1	TRBV28	TRBJ2-3	CASSPLGQESGDTQYF	TGTGCCAGCAGCCCCCTGGGACAGGAGTCCGGAGATACGCAGTATTTT
.	TRBD2	TRBV7-3	TRBJ2-3	CASSLGTSADTQYF	TGTGCCAGCAGCTTAGGGACTAGCGCAGATACGCAGTATTTT
.	TRBD1	TRBV9	TRBJ2-2	CASSVVDRGTTGELFF	TGTGCCAGCAGCGTAGTGGACAGGGGGACCACCGGGGAGCTGTTTTTT
.	.	TRBV6-2/TRBV6-3	TRBJ1-1	CASSYSIVAGDTEAFF	TGTGCCAGCAGTTACTCGATCGTTGCCGGGGACACTGAAGCTTTCTTT
.	.	TRBV6-2/TRBV6-3	TRBJ2-1	CASSDRGSSSYNEQFF	TGTGCCAGCAGCGACCGGGGAAGCAGCTCCTACAATGAGCAGTTCTTC
.	TRBD2	TRBV5-4	TRBJ2-7	CASSLLLAGFSGGEQYF	TGTGCCAGCAGCTTGCTCCTAGCGGGGTTCTCAGGGGGCGAGCAGTACTTC
.	TRBD1	TRBV3-1/TRBV3-2	TRBJ1-1	CASSRVGQTTEAFF	TGTGCCAGCAGCCGCGTGGGACAGACGACTGAAGCTTTCTTT
.	TRBD2	TRBV5-8	TRBJ2-3	CASSGTGLAGDTQYF	TGTGCCAGCAGTGGAACGGGACTAGCGGGAGATACGCAGTATTTT
few	.	TRBV28	TRBJ1-5	CASTYRVTGRFGQPQHF	TGTGCCAGCACCTACCGGGTAACAGGGAGATTTGGACAGCCCCAGCATTTT
.	.	TRBV6-5	TRBJ1-1	CASNKGHNTEAFF	TGTGCCAGCAACAAGGGACATAACACTGAAGCTTTCTTT
.	.	TRBV7-9	TRBJ2-2	CASSVVGVNTGELFF	TGTGCCAGCAGCGTAGTAGGGGTGAACACCGGGGAGCTGTTTTTT
.	TRBD2	TRBV5-1	TRBJ2-7	CASSLGVLAGGASYEQYF	TGCGCCAGCAGCTTGGGGGTTCTAGCGGGGGGAGCCTCCTACGAGCAGTACTTC
.	TRBD2	TRBV7-8	TRBJ2-1	CASSARTSGSMYNEQFF	TGTGCCAGCAGCGCTCGGACTAGCGGGAGTATGTACAATGAGCAGTTCTTC
.	TRBD1	TRBV4-3	TRBJ2-1	CASSQEYRGPYNEQFF	TGCGCCAGCAGCCAGGAATACAGGGGGCCTTACAATGAGCAGTTCTTC
.	TRBD1	TRBV10-3	TRBJ2-7	CAAGRDFTGGAASYEQYF	TGTGCCGCAGGGCGAGATTTTACAGGGGGCGCGGCATCCTACGAGCAGTACTTC
.	.	TRBV7-7	TRBJ1-3	CASSLDSGVGNTIYF	TGTGCTAGCAGCTTAGATAGCGGGGTCGGAAACACCATATATTTT
.	.	TRBV4-3	TRBJ1-4	CASSQQVQNEKLFF	TGCGCCAGCAGCCAGCAGGTACAGAATGAAAAACTGTTTTTT
.	TRBD1	TRBV2	TRBJ1-2	CASRVKQGSYGYTF	TGTGCCAGCAGGGTGAAACAGGGGAGCTATGGCTACACCTTC
.	.	TRBV21-1	TRBJ1-5	CASLTRVHNQPQHF	TGTGCCAGCTTAACTAGGGTACACAATCAGCCCCAGCATTTT
.	TRBD1	TRBV27	TRBJ2-7	CASSYRDRAGYEQYF	TGTGCCAGCAGTTACCGGGACAGGGCGGGCTACGAGCAGTACTTC
.	.	TRBV5-4	TRBJ2-5	CASSRGGEGETQYF	TGTGCCAGCAGCCGAGGGGGGGAGGGAGAGACCCAGTACTTC
.	TRBD2	TRBV2	TRBJ2-1	CAIPREGVNNEQFF	TGTGCCATCCCTCGGGAGGGCGTGAACAATGAGCAGTTCTTC
.	.	TRBV6-2/TRBV6-3	TRBJ1-1	CASSYRGRGTEAFF	TGTGCCAGCAGTTACCGAGGCAGGGGAACTGAAGCTTTCTTT
.	TRBD1	TRBV18	TRBJ2-5	CASTKRPGTDYQETQYF	TGTGCCAGCACGAAACGCCCCGGGACAGACTACCAAGAGACCCAGTACTTC
.	TRBD1	TRBV7-8	TRBJ1-5	CASSLGTGTQPQHF	TGTGCCAGCAGCTTAGGGACAGGGACCCAGCCCCAGCATTTT
.	.	TRBV7-8	TRBJ1-3	CASSLHGRVHTIYF	TGTGCCAGCAGCCTCCACGGGAGGGTTCACACCATATATTTT
.	.	TRBV5-5	TRBJ1-4	CASSSHRAEEKLFF	TGTGCCAGCAGCTCCCACAGGGCGGAGGAAAAACTGTTTTTT
.	.	TRBV11-3	TRBJ2-2	CASSPPGGYTGELFF	TGTGCCAGCAGCCCCCCCGGAGGCTACACCGGGGAGCTGTTTTTT
.	.	TRBV18	TRBJ1-4	CASSPPDRIPKLFF	TGTGCCAGCTCACCACCGGACAGAATACCAAAACTGTTTTTT
.	.	TRBV28	TRBJ1-5	CASSGGAGNQPQHF	TGTGCCAGCAGTGGGGGGGCCGGCAATCAGCCCCAGCATTTT
.	TRBD1	TRBV27	TRBJ1-2	CASKVDRAQYGYTF	TGTGCCAGCAAGGTTGACAGGGCCCAATATGGCTACACCTTC
.	.	TRBV18	TRBJ1-6	CASSGRSSYNSPLHF	TGTGCCAGCTCAGGCCGGAGCTCCTATAATTCACCCCTCCACTTT
.	TRBD1	TRBV9	TRBJ1-1	CASSVRDSGNTEAFF	TGTGCCAGCAGCGTAAGGGACAGTGGGAACACTGAAGCTTTCTTT
.	TRBD1	TRBV18	TRBJ1-1	CASSRTGRYDTEAFF	TGTGCCAGCTCTAGGACAGGGCGGTACGACACTGAAGCTTTCTTT
.	.	TRBV10-3	TRBJ1-1	CATTRRGDTEAFF	TGTGCCACTACTAGGAGGGGTGACACTGAAGCTTTCTTT
.	.	TRBV12-3/TRBV12-4	TRBJ2-5	CASSSGLRETQYF	TGTGCCAGCAGTTCCGGACTCAGAGAGACCCAGTACTTC
.	.	TRBV7-6	TRBJ2-7	CASSGSAGPYEQYF	TGTGCCAGCAGCGGAAGTGCAGGGCCCTACGAGCAGTACTTC
.	TRBD1	TRBV4-2	TRBJ2-1	CASSFRSGTGSYNEQFF	TGTGCCAGCAGTTTCAGATCCGGGACAGGGTCCTACAATGAGCAGTTCTTC
.	.	TRBV9	TRBJ2-1	CASSFRTTAYNEQFF	TGTGCCAGCAGCTTCCGGACTACCGCCTACAATGAGCAGTTCTTC
.	.	TRBV23-1	TRBJ1-1	CASCDDGGVLEVNTEAFF	TGCGCCAGCTGTGACGACGGGGGGGTACTTGAAGTGAACACTGAAGCTTTCTTT
.	TRBD2	TRBV12-5	TRBJ2-2	CASGSGTSGVFTGELFF	TGTGCTAGTGGTTCCGGGACTAGCGGGGTTTTCACCGGGGAGCTGTTTTTT
once	TRBD2	TRBV3-1/TRBV3-2	TRBJ2-1	CASSPSGGAYNEQFF	TGTGCCAGCAGTCCAAGCGGGGGGGCCTACAATGAGCAGTTCTTC
.	.	TRBV5-1	TRBJ2-7	CASSWDQGPPYEQYF	TGCGCCAGCAGCTGGGATCAGGGGCCACCCTACGAGCAGTACTTC
.	.	TRBV10-3	TRBJ1-1	CAIRDSANTEAFF	TGTGCCATCAGGGACAGTGCGAACACTGAAGCTTTCTTT
few	TRBD1	TRBV28	TRBJ2-5	CASGEVGRGRIIGETQYF	TGTGCCAGCGGCGAGGTGGGCAGGGGGCGTATTATAGGAGAGACCCAGTACTTC
.	.	TRBV19	TRBJ2-2	CASRWASGGTGELFF	TGTGCCAGTAGGTGGGCCAGCGGAGGGACCGGGGAGCTGTTTTTT
.	TRBD1	TRBV4-1	TRBJ1-4	CASSQVGTGGGEKLFF	TGCGCCAGCAGCCAAGTCGGGACAGGGGGAGGTGAAAAACTGTTTTTT
.	.	TRBV18	TRBJ1-4	CASSPPGRGTNEKLFF	TGTGCCAGCTCACCACCGGGCAGGGGAACTAATGAAAAACTGTTTTTT